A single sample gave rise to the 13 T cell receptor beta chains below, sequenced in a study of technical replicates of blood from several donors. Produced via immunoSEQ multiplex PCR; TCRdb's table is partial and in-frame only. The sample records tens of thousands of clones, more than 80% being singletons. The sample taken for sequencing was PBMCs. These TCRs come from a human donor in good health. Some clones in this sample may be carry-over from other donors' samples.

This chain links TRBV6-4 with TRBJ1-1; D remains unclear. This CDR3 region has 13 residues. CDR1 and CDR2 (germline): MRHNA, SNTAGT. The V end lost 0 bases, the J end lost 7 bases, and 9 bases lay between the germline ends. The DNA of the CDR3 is TGTGCCAGCAGTGACTCCACCGCGAGTGAAGCTTTCTTT. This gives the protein CASSDSTASEAFF.

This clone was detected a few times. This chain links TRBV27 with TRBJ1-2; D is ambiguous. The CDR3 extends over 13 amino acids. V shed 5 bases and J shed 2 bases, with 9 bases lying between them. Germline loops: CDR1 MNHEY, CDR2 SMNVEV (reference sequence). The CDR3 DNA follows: TGTGCCAGCAGTCGCGGAGGGAACTATGGCTACACCTTC. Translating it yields CASSRGGNYGYTF.

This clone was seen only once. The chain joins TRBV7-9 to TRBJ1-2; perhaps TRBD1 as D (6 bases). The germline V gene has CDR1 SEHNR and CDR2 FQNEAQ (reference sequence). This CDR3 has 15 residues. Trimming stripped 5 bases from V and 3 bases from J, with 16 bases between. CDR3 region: CASSPLVSGDYGYTF. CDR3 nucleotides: TGTGCCAGCAGCCCCTTAGTTTCAGGGGACTATGGCTACACCTTC.

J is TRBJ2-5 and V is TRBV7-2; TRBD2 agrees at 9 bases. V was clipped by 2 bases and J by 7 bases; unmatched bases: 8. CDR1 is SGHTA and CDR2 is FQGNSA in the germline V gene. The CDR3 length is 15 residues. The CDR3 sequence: CASSLLAGEFGTQYF. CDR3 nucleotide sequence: TGTGCCAGCAGCTTATTAGCGGGAGAATTCGGGACCCAGTACTTC.

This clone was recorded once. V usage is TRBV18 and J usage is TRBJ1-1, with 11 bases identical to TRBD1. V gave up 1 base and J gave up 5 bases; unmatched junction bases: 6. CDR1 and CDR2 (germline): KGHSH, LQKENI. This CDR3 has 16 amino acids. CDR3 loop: CASSPRGQGARTEAFF. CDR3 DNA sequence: TGTGCCAGCTCACCACGTGGACAGGGGGCGAGGACTGAAGCTTTCTTT.

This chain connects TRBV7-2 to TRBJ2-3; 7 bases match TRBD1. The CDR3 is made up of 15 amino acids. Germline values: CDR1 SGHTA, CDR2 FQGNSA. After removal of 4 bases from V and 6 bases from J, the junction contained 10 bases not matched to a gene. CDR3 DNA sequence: TGTGCCAGCAGCTCCCGGACAGGTTCGTTGGATACGCAGTATTTT. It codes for CASSSRTGSLDTQYF. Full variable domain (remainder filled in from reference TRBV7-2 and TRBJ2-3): GAGVSQSPSNKVTEKGKDVELRCDPISGHTALYWYRQSLGQGLEFLIYFQGNSAPDKSGLPSDRFSAERTGGSVSTLTIQRTQQEDSAVYLCASSSRTGSLDTQYFGPGTRLTVL.

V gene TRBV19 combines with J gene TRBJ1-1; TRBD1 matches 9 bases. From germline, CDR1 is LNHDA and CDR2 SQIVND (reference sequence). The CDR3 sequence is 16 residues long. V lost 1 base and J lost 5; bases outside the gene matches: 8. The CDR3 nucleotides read TGTGCCAGTAGTATAGTCGGGACAGGGCGGGGTACTGAAGCTTTCTTT. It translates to CASSIVGTGRGTEAFF.

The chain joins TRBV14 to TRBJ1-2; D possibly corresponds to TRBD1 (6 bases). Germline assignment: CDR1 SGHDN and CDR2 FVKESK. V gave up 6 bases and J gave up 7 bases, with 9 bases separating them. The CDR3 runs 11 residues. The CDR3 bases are TGTGCCAGCAGGTACAGGGTTGGCTACACCTTC. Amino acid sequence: CASRYRVGYTF.

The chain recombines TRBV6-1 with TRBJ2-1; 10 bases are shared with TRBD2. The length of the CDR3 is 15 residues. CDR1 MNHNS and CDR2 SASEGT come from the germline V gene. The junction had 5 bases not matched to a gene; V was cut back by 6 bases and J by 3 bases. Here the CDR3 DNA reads TGTGCCAGCAGCCTTAGGACTAGCGGCTACAATGAGCAGTTCTTC. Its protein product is CASSLRTSGYNEQFF.

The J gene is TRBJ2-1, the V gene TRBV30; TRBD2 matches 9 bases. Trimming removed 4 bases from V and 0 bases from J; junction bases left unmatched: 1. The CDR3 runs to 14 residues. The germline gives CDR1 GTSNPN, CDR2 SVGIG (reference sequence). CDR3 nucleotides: TGTGCCTGGAAGCGGGGGGCCTCCTACAATGAGCAGTTCTTC. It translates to CAWKRGASYNEQFF.

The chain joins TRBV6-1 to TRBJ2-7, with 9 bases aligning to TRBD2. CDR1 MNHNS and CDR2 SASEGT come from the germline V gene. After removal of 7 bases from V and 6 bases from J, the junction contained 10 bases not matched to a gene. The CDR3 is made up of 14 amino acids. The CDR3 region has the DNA TGTGCCAGCAAAGTGGGGACTAGCAGGGGCGAGCAGTACTTC. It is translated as CASKVGTSRGEQYF.

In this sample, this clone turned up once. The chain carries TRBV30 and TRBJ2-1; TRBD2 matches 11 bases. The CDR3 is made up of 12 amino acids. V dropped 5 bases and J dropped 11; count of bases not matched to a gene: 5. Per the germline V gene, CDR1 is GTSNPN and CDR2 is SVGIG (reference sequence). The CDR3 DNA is TGTGCCTGGGCCGGGACTAGCGGAAAGCAGTTCTTC. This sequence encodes CAWAGTSGKQFF.

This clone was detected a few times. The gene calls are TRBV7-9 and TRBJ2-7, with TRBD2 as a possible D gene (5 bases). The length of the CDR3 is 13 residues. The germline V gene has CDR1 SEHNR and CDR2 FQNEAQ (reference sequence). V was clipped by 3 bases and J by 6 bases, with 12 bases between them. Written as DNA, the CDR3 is TGTGCCAGCAGCTTCCGGACTTCCCCCGAGCAGTACTTC. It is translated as CASSFRTSPEQYF.